This is a list of T cell receptor beta chains from one sample in a study of cytomegalovirus exposure and HLA in healthy donors. Assay used: immunoSEQ multiplex PCR; TCRdb lists only in-frame clones, some missing. The repertoire holds some 110,000 clones, with approximately 78% as singletons. Sequencing input: PBMCs. The receptors stem from a man aged 25 to 40 in good health and CMV-seropositive. Both conserved end residues are part of each CDR3. Fields, in order: clone size, D gene, J gene, V gene, CDR3 DNA, CDR3 protein. D genes are given only for firm matches. The listing skips clone size in some rows; elsewhere it reads once, few, many or a size class.

-,-,TRBJ2-3,TRBV7-9,TGTGCCAGCGGTTTTCGGACAGATACGCAGTATTTT,CASGFRTDTQYF
few,TRBD2,TRBJ2-2,TRBV28,TGTGCCAGCAGCCACCATCTACCCCCTAGCGGGAGGAGAGATACCGGGGAGCTGTTTTTT,CASSHHLPPSGRRDTGELFF
few,-,TRBJ1-2,TRBV5-5,TGTGCCAGCAGCCGTGACTCTAACTATGGCTACACCTTC,CASSRDSNYGYTF
-,-,TRBJ2-1,TRBV6-5,TGTGCCAGCAGTTACCCTGGAGGTCCCTCCTACAATGAGCAGTTCTTC,CASSYPGGPSYNEQFF
-,TRBD2,TRBJ2-2,TRBV5-1,TGCGCCAGCAGCTTAGCTCCGGGACTAGTGAACACCGGGGAGCTGTTTTTT,CASSLAPGLVNTGELFF
-,-,TRBJ1-2,TRBV28,TGTGCCAGCAGCTTACAGGGCTCTCCGTATGGCTACACCTTC,CASSLQGSPYGYTF
-,-,TRBJ1-3,TRBV30,TGTGCCTCCTTATTTAGCTCTGGAAACACCATATATTTT,CASLFSSGNTIYF
-,-,TRBJ1-4,TRBV27,TGTGCCAGCAGTTTAAGGACGGACTTCGCAACTAATGAAAAACTGTTTTTT,CASSLRTDFATNEKLFF
few,-,TRBJ1-2,TRBV7-3,TGTGCCAGCAGCTTAGGAACAGATAACTATGGCTACACCTTC,CASSLGTDNYGYTF
-,-,TRBJ1-5,TRBV7-9,TGTGCCAGCAGCAAAGGGGGTTTCAATCAGCCCCAGCATTTT,CASSKGGFNQPQHF
few,-,TRBJ1-4,TRBV6-1,TGTGCCAGCAGTGAAGCGCTTGGGACAAGTGAAAAACTGTTTTTT,CASSEALGTSEKLFF
-,-,TRBJ2-5,TRBV27,TGTGCCAGCAGTTTAATGTCAGGGTGGGAGACCCAGTACTTC,CASSLMSGWETQYF
-,TRBD1,TRBJ1-6,TRBV10-3,TGTGCCATCAGTGACAGGGGGCAAAATTCACCCCTCCACTTT,CAISDRGQNSPLHF
-,-,TRBJ2-2,TRBV19,TGTGCCAGTAGCCCAACGGGGGCCGGGGAGCTGTTTTTT,CASSPTGAGELFF
-,-,TRBJ1-2,TRBV28,TGTGCCAGCAGTTTATTGGTCGGTCCTTGGGACAATACTGGCTACACCTTC,CASSLLVGPWDNTGYTF
-,-,TRBJ1-1,TRBV25-1,TGTGCCAGCAGTGAATTAGGGGGTAGTAGGGCTGAAGCTTTCTTT,CASSELGGSRAEAFF
-,TRBD1,TRBJ1-1,TRBV15,TGTGCCACCAGCAATCCCTTAGAGGGGGCCGGCACTGAAGCTTTCTTT,CATSNPLEGAGTEAFF
-,-,TRBJ2-7,TRBV28,TGTGCCAGCAGTTTAACGGGTCGGGGGTCCTACGAGCAGTACTTC,CASSLTGRGSYEQYF
-,-,TRBJ2-4,TRBV7-9,TGTGCCAGCAGCTTAGGAGGCTTCCCCGTCCCGTACTTC,CASSLGGFPVPYF
-,-,TRBJ1-2,TRBV4-1,TGCGCCAGCAGCCAAAATTCAGCTAACTATGGCTACACCTTC,CASSQNSANYGYTF
-,TRBD1,TRBJ1-2,TRBV11-1,TGTGCCAGCAGCTCCGAGATCGGGACAGGGGGCTATGGCTACACCTTC,CASSSEIGTGGYGYTF
-,-,TRBJ1-1,TRBV7-9,TGTGCCAGCAGCTCACAGGGCCTTGAAGCTTTCTTT,CASSSQGLEAFF
once,TRBD2,TRBJ2-5,TRBV27,TGTGCCAGCAGGTTTAGCGGGAGAAGGGAGACCCAGTACTTC,CASRFSGRRETQYF
-,-,TRBJ2-3,TRBV28,TGTGCCAGCAGGAGACTTACAGATACGCAGTATTTT,CASRRLTDTQYF
-,-,TRBJ1-1,TRBV30,TGTGCCTGGAGCAGACAGGACGTACGGGCTTTCTTT,CAWSRQDVRAFF
-,TRBD1,TRBJ1-2,TRBV27,TGTGCCAGCAGATACGACAGGGACTATGGCTACACCTTC,CASRYDRDYGYTF
-,-,TRBJ1-2,TRBV6-5,TGTGCCAGCCGTCCGGCAGGATCCTATGGCTACACCTTC,CASRPAGSYGYTF
-,-,TRBJ2-7,TRBV15,TGTGCCACCAGCAGCCGGGATACCTACGAGCAGTACTTC,CATSSRDTYEQYF
-,-,TRBJ2-1,TRBV27,TGTGCCACCCGGACAGAAGCCTACAATGAGCAGTTCTTC,CATRTEAYNEQFF
-,-,TRBJ2-3,TRBV7-9,TGTGCCAGCAGCTTAGCCCTACCACTCACAGATACGCAGTATTTT,CASSLALPLTDTQYF
-,TRBD1,TRBJ1-5,TRBV7-2,TGTGCCAGCAGCTTTGGACAGGGCAATCAGCCCCAGCATTTT,CASSFGQGNQPQHF
-,-,TRBJ1-1,TRBV9,TGTGCCAGCAGCCCTCATACAGGGTTTAACACTGAAGCTTTCTTT,CASSPHTGFNTEAFF
once,TRBD1,TRBJ1-2,TRBV28,TGTGCCAGCACCCCATCGACAGGGAGGAACTATGGCTACACCTTC,CASTPSTGRNYGYTF
few,TRBD1,TRBJ1-1,TRBV6-6,TGTGCCAGCAGTTACCGCGGACAGGGGACGACTGAAGCTTTCTTT,CASSYRGQGTTEAFF
once,-,TRBJ2-5,TRBV11-2,TGTGCCAGCATCCCACCGGCAGGTCAAGAGACCCAGTACTTC,CASIPPAGQETQYF
-,-,TRBJ1-5,TRBV6-6,TGTGCCAGCAAGCGGATGGATCAGCCCCAGCATTTT,CASKRMDQPQHF
-,-,TRBJ1-6,TRBV5-6,TGTGCCAGCAGCCAGCGTGGTATCGAGACTTCACCCCTCCACTTT,CASSQRGIETSPLHF
-,TRBD1,TRBJ2-2,TRBV10-3,TGTGCCATCAGTCTTACACTGCCAGGACAGGGTGGGGAGCTGTTTTTT,CAISLTLPGQGGELFF
-,-,TRBJ2-4,TRBV19,TGTGCCAGTAGTATCTGGCAGGGTGGGACCAAAAACATTCAGTACTTC,CASSIWQGGTKNIQYF
-,-,TRBJ2-2,TRBV6-1,TGTGCCAGCTTACAGGGTTCGAACACCGGGGAGCTGTTTTTT,CASLQGSNTGELFF
-,-,TRBJ1-5,TRBV23-1,TGCGCCAGCAGTCAATTGGAGGGCGAGTCAGATCAGCCCCAGCATTTT,CASSQLEGESDQPQHF
-,TRBD1,TRBJ1-2,TRBV7-2,TGTGCCAGCAGCCAGGGACAGCCGTTCTATGGCTACACCTTC,CASSQGQPFYGYTF
-,-,TRBJ1-4,TRBV9,TGTGCCAGCAGCCCGGCGGGGGCTGGGGAAAAACTGTTTTTT,CASSPAGAGEKLFF
-,TRBD2,TRBJ2-1,TRBV6-5,TGTGCCAGCAGTTACGGCGGGGGAGAAGGAAATGAGCAGTTCTTC,CASSYGGGEGNEQFF
-,TRBD1,TRBJ1-1,TRBV5-1,TGCGCCAGCAGAGCGGGACAGGGGGCAACTGAAGCTTTCTTT,CASRAGQGATEAFF
once,-,TRBJ2-3,TRBV13,TGTGCCAGCAGCCGAGAGGCATGGACTCAACAAAGGGATACGCAGTATTTT,CASSREAWTQQRDTQYF
-,TRBD2,TRBJ2-3,TRBV6-1,TGTGCCAGCAGTGAAGGCGGGGGGGCGGATACGCAGTATTTT,CASSEGGGADTQYF
-,TRBD1,TRBJ2-1,TRBV9,TGTGCCAGCAGCCCCCGGGACAGGCTCTCCTACAATGAGCAGTTCTTC,CASSPRDRLSYNEQFF
-,TRBD1,TRBJ1-1,TRBV19,TGTGCCAGTAGTATGTGGCAGGGGGCGGGTCTCCCGAACACTGAAGCTTTCTTT,CASSMWQGAGLPNTEAFF
-,TRBD1,TRBJ2-3,TRBV27,TGTGCCAGCAGTTCCGGGACAGGGGGGACAGATACGCAGTATTTT,CASSSGTGGTDTQYF
-,TRBD1,TRBJ1-5,TRBV27,TGTGCCAGCAGTTACAACAGGGGTAGTAGCAATCAGCCCCAGCATTTT,CASSYNRGSSNQPQHF